A single T cell receptor (beta chain) is shown here with its context. This sample stems from a study of T cell changes during pregnancy in multiple sclerosis. The CDR3 is made up of 17 amino acids. Germline V gene data show CDR1 as SGHVS and CDR2 as FQNEAQ. V gave up 1 base and J gave up 1 base; unmatched junction bases: 5. Clones were sequenced by immunoSEQ multiplex PCR, and TCRdb holds only the in-frame ones, with some missing. The sample yields around 97,000 clones, 90% seen once. The chain uses TRBV7-8 and TRBJ2-5; 11 bases are shared with TRBD2. Sequenced here: peripheral blood, sampled in the second trimester of pregnancy. This TCR came from a female donor in good health, enrolled as a control in a pregnancy study. The CDR3 DNA follows: TGTGCCAGCAGCTTAGGGTCCCTAGCGGGGGGCCAAGAGACCCAGTACTTC. Amino acids: CASSLGSLAGGQETQYF.